Following are 32 T cell receptor beta chains from one sample sequenced in a study of T cell repertoires in cytomegalovirus infection. TCRdb fed the reads into MiXCR, producing one record per CDR3 protein. The sample consists of 490,000 or so distinct CDR3 sequences, approximately 11% of them appearing once. The sequenced sample was PBMCs. The receptors were sampled from a human donor in good health (CMV status not recorded). Some clones in this sample may be carry-over from other donors' samples.

Many counts were recorded for this clonotype. The V and J genes are TRBV6-1 and TRBJ2-1; D is unresolved. Germline CDR1 MNHNS, CDR2 SASEGT. The CDR3 runs to 15 residues. V lost 4 bases to trimming and J lost 4 bases, with 14 bases between them. The CDR3 spells CASSVERARYNEQFF. DNA for the CDR3: TGTGCCAGCAGTGTAGAAAGGGCACGTTACAATGAGCAGTTCTTC.

This clonotype is a singleton in its sample. Being one base from a much bigger clone, this may be a read error. This chain connects TRBV7-3 to TRBJ2-1, with D perhaps assigned TRBD1 or TRBD2 (5 bases each). Germline CDR1 is SGHTA and CDR2 is FQGTGA. The CDR3 runs 14 residues. As DNA, the CDR3 is TGTGCCAGCGGAGGTAGGGGCTCCTACAATGAGCAGCTCTTC. This gives the protein CASGGRGSYNEQLF. The full variable domain, rest sourced from reference TRBV7-3 and TRBJ2-1, is GAGVSQTPSNKVTEKGKYVELRCDPISGHTALYWYRQSLGQGPEFLIYFQGTGAADDSGLPNDRFFAVRPEGSVSTLKIQRTERGDSAVYLCASGGRGSYNEQLFGPGTRLTVL.

This chain connects TRBV20-1 to TRBJ2-7; possibly TRBD2 for D (6 bases). Trimming stripped 3 bases from V and 5 bases from J, with 14 bases between. The CDR3 is made up of 13 amino acids. The germline V gene has CDR1 DFQATT and CDR2 SNEGSKA (reference sequence). CDR3 coding DNA: TGCAGTGCTAGCGGGGACTTCCACGACGAGCAGTACTTC. This sequence encodes CSASGDFHDEQYF.

This clonotype was seen at least ten times. The chain recombines TRBV7-2 with TRBJ1-3, with no clear D. With 1 base removed from V and 4 bases from J, the gap between germline ends came to 8 bases. The germline V gene has CDR1 SGHTA and CDR2 FQGNSA. This CDR3 is built from 14 residues. CDR3 protein: CASSLVWTGNTIYF. CDR3 sequence (DNA): TGTGCCAGCAGCTTAGTGTGGACGGGAAACACCATATATTTT.

This clonotype was observed a handful of times. For the CDR3, the DNA is TGTGCCAGCAGCTTCCGGGACAGCTTTCCGAACACTGAAGCTTTCTTT. Translating gives CASSFRDSFPNTEAFF. This chain connects TRBV5-6 to TRBJ1-1, with 7 bases aligning to TRBD1. The germline V gene has CDR1 SGHDT and CDR2 YYEEEE. V lost 2 bases and J lost 1; bases outside the gene matches: 8. This CDR3 has 16 residues.

The CDR3 loop is CSVEDRDRGQGQYF. The CDR3, as DNA: TGCAGCGTTGAAGATCGGGACAGGGGACAGGGGCAGTACTTC. The chain joins TRBV29-1 to TRBJ2-7; 10 nucleotides align to TRBD1. Losses at the gene ends were 0 bases for V and 9 bases for J; bases not matched to a gene: 8. CDR1 is SQVTM, CDR2 ANQGSEA, per germline. The CDR3 is 14 amino acids.

This clonotype was counted ten times or more. The V gene is TRBV19, the J gene TRBJ1-5; the D is unclear. V dropped 4 bases and J dropped 1 base, with 8 bases sitting between them. The CDR3 length is 14 residues. The germline V gene has CDR1 LNHDA and CDR2 SQIVND (reference sequence). For the CDR3, the DNA is TGTGCCAGTAGTACCCTTGGGAGCAATCAGCCCCAGCATTTT. Translating gives CASSTLGSNQPQHF.

This clonotype showed up many times. The chain has TRBV2 and TRBJ2-7; D uncertain. The CDR3 extends over 13 amino acids. The V gene's germline CDR1 is SNHLY and CDR2 FYNNEI. Trimming stripped 1 base from V and 0 bases from J, with 4 bases between. DNA for the CDR3: TGTGCCAGCAGTGAAGAGTACTCCTACGAGCAGTACTTC. Translated: CASSEEYSYEQYF.

This clonotype has ten or more counts. The chain has TRBV28 and TRBJ2-5; 7 bases line up with TRBD2. CDR1 MDHEN and CDR2 SYDVKM come from the germline V gene. This CDR3 region has 16 residues. The V gene end was trimmed by 5 bases and the J gene end by 2 bases; junction bases not matched to a gene: 11. The CDR3 reads CASSPLGGSRQETQYF. Here the CDR3 DNA reads TGTGCCAGCAGTCCTTTAGGCGGGAGTCGTCAAGAGACCCAGTACTTC.

This clonotype has more than one count but fewer than ten. The chain recombines TRBV19 with TRBJ2-3; 8 positions agree with TRBD2. CDR3 length: 14 amino acids. The junction had 5 bases not matched to a gene; V was cut back by 4 bases and J by 5 bases. Germline values: CDR1 LNHDA, CDR2 SQIVND (reference sequence). For the CDR3, the DNA is TGTGCCAGTAGTAAGAGCGGGAGTGGAGATACGCAGTATTTT. Its protein product is CASSKSGSGDTQYF.

This clonotype was found many times. This sequence joins TRBV5-5 and TRBJ1-2; the match to TRBD1 covers 8 bases. The CDR3 runs to 13 residues. The V segment lost 3 bases and the J segment 6 bases; nucleotides outside the gene matches: 4. Germline V gives CDR1 SGHKS, CDR2 YYEKEE (reference sequence). CDR3 amino acids: CASSYQGANGYTF. For the CDR3, the DNA is TGTGCCAGCAGCTATCAGGGGGCTAATGGCTACACCTTC.

Only a few counts were recorded for this clonotype. The chain uses TRBV28 and TRBJ1-1, with D possibly matching TRBD1 (6 bases). V was shortened by 5 bases and J by 2 bases, with 15 bases between the two germline ends. In germline, CDR1 is MDHEN, CDR2 SYDVKM. The CDR3 runs to 15 residues. Here the CDR3 reads CASSPYRQVNTEAFF. In nucleotides, the CDR3 is TGTGCCAGCAGTCCTTATCGACAGGTTAACACTGAAGCTTTCTTT.

The sample holds many counts of this clonotype. The V and J genes are TRBV10-2 and TRBJ1-1; D ambiguous. CDR3 length: 13 residues. With 3 bases removed from V and 3 bases from J, the gap between germline ends came to 8 bases. Germline CDR1 WSHSY, CDR2 SAAADI. CDR3 region: CASSDRLYTEAFF. DNA for the CDR3: TGCGCCAGCAGTGACAGGCTTTACACTGAAGCTTTCTTT.

The chain couples TRBV3-1 to TRBJ2-1; unclear D gene. The CDR3 is 13 residues long. V dropped 1 base and J dropped 7 bases, with 8 bases sitting between them. Germline CDR1 LGHDT, CDR2 YNNKEL (reference sequence). Written as DNA, the CDR3 is TGTGCCAGCAGCCAAGTAAATTTTAATGAGCAGTTCTTC. Its translation is CASSQVNFNEQFF.

With regard to this clonotype: This may stem from a read error, because a much larger clone lies one nucleotide away. The chain links TRBV12-3 or TRBV12-4 to TRBJ1-1; D uncertain. V lost 10 bases and J lost 6, with 9 bases in between. This CDR3 has 10 residues. The CDR3 DNA sequence: TGTGCCAACCAAGGGCCTGAAGCTTTCTTT. Protein product: CANQGPEAFF.

This clonotype was detected once. This chain uses TRBV19 with TRBJ1-5; 10 bases map to TRBD1. J gave up 0 bases and V 7 bases, and 12 bases lay outside the gene matches. CDR1 is LNHDA, CDR2 SQIVND, per germline (reference sequence). The CDR3 totals 18 residues. The CDR3 DNA reads as TGTGCCAGTACCCCGGGGGGACAGGGGAGGCTTAGCAATCAGCCCCAGCATTTT. It codes for CASTPGGQGRLSNQPQHF.

This sequence joins TRBV24-1 and TRBJ1-2, with no clear D. This CDR3 comprises 14 residues. Germline CDR1 and CDR2: KGHDR and SFDVKD. Trimming pared 5 bases from V and 0 bases from J, leaving 9 bases between. The CDR3 region is CATSGADSNYGYTF. The CDR3 nucleotides read TGTGCCACCAGTGGGGCGGACTCTAACTATGGCTACACCTTC.

In its sample, this clonotype was seen a few times. V and J are TRBV29-1 and TRBJ2-1; the D call may be TRBD1 or TRBD2 (5 bases each). Germline-derived CDR1 and CDR2 are SQVTM and ANQGSEA. There are 15 residues in the CDR3. Trimming took off 1 base at V and 1 base at J, with 11 bases between the two ends. The CDR3 nucleotides read TGCAGCGTTGAAGGCCGGGACCAATCCTACAATGAGCAGTTCTTC. Translated, it gives CSVEGRDQSYNEQFF.

There are many counts of this clonotype. V and J are TRBV25-1 and TRBJ2-2, with 12 positions matching TRBD2. Germline CDR1 MGHDK, CDR2 SYGVNS. This CDR3 comprises 17 residues. After removal of 2 bases from V and 5 bases from J, the junction contained 6 bases not matched to a gene. The CDR3 loop is CASSEKLAGGWTGELFF. The CDR3 region has the DNA TGTGCCAGCAGTGAAAAACTAGCGGGAGGTTGGACCGGGGAGCTGTTTTTT.

Many counts were recorded for this clonotype. The chain recombines TRBV5-4 with TRBJ2-1; 13 nucleotides agree with TRBD2. Germline V gives CDR1 SGHNT, CDR2 YYREEE (reference sequence). V was clipped by 4 bases and J by 8 bases; unmatched bases: 9. The CDR3 is 16 amino acids. CDR3 nucleotide sequence: TGTGCCAGCAGCGTGGGTGGGACTAGCGGGACGGATGAGCAGTTCTTC. Protein: CASSVGGTSGTDEQFF.

This clonotype has only one observation. The J gene is TRBJ2-1, the V gene TRBV20-1; D uncertain. The CDR3 has 11 residues. The germline CDR1 and CDR2 sequences are DFQATT and SNEGSKA (reference sequence). V lost 3 bases, J lost 7 bases, and 7 bases lay in between. Here the CDR3 reads CSASRRNEQFF. CDR3 nucleotides: TGCAGTGCTAGTCGACGGAATGAGCAGTTCTTC.

The sample holds many counts of this clonotype. DNA of the CDR3: TGTGCCAGCAGCCCGACGCGTAGGGGCAGGGGGCGAGGAAACACCATATATTTT. This gives the protein CASSPTRRGRGRGNTIYF. J is TRBJ1-3 and V is TRBV7-9; TRBD1 agrees at 8 bases. CDR1 is SEHNR, CDR2 FQNEAQ, per germline (reference sequence). The CDR3 consists of 18 residues. Trimming took 5 bases from V and 4 from J; bases not matched to a gene: 16.

The chain is built from TRBV19 and TRBJ1-5; tentatively, D is TRBD1 (5 bases). The CDR3 is made up of 15 amino acids. V shed 4 bases and J shed 3 bases, with 13 bases lying between them. Germline assignment: CDR1 LNHDA and CDR2 SQIVND (reference sequence). The CDR3 DNA is TGTGCCAGTAGTAAGGGACTATACTTCAATCAGCCCCAGCATTTT. It yields the protein CASSKGLYFNQPQHF.

The chain recombines TRBV20-1 with TRBJ2-3; 12 bases agree with TRBD2. Germline V gene sequence: CDR1 DFQATT, CDR2 SNEGSKA (reference sequence). Trimming took 3 bases from V and 4 from J; bases not matched to a gene: 5. This CDR3 is 15 amino acids long. In nucleotides, the CDR3 is TGCAGTGCTAGCATGACTAGCGGGAGACCAGATACGCAGTATTTT. Its translation: CSASMTSGRPDTQYF.

This clonotype was detected ten times or more. The chain links TRBV19 to TRBJ1-2; TRBD1 might be the D (6 bases). V gave up 5 bases and J gave up 1 base, with 23 bases separating them. The CDR3 runs to 18 residues. CDR1 is LNHDA, CDR2 SQIVND, per germline (reference sequence). CDR3 nucleotides: TGTGCCAGTAGTCTCCCGGGACGGCCAGGGGTGCATAACTATGGCTACACCTTC. As protein: CASSLPGRPGVHNYGYTF. Full variable domain (rest looked up from reference TRBV19 and TRBJ1-2): DGGITQSPKYLFRKEGQNVTLSCEQNLNHDAMYWYRQDPGQGLRLIYYSQIVNDFQKGDIAEGYSVSREKKESFPLTVTSAQKNPTAFYLCASSLPGRPGVHNYGYTFGSGTRLTVV.

This clonotype was picked up many times. The rearrangement joins TRBV25-1 to TRBJ2-2, with D perhaps matching TRBD2 (5 bases). V was clipped by 1 base and J by 5 bases, with 14 bases between them. The CDR3 is 16 amino acids. Germline V gene lookup returns CDR1 MGHDK and CDR2 SYGVNS. CDR3 sequence reads: CASSESAGVRTGELFF. The CDR3, as DNA: TGTGCCAGCAGTGAATCGGCGGGCGTTAGAACCGGGGAGCTGTTTTTT.

This clonotype has a handful of counts. This chain joins TRBV27 and TRBJ2-1, with D perhaps TRBD2 (7 bases). Trimming cost V 4 bases and J 10 bases, with 14 bases left between them. Germline V gene lookup returns CDR1 MNHEY and CDR2 SMNVEV (reference sequence). This CDR3 has 13 amino acids. The CDR3 spells CASSWYGGGEQFF. CDR3 DNA: TGTGCCAGCAGTTGGTACGGCGGGGGCGAGCAGTTCTTC.

This clonotype was counted a single time. This sequence joins TRBV24-1 and TRBJ2-1, with 12 bases that match TRBD2. Germline loops: CDR1 KGHDR, CDR2 SFDVKD. The CDR3 is 17 residues long. V lost 2 bases to trimming and J lost 9 bases; unmatched junction nucleotides: 10. CDR3 DNA: TGTGCCACCAGTGATTCGGAAGCGGCTAGCGGGAGGGTTGAGCAGTTCTTC. It is translated as CATSDSEAASGRVEQFF.

This clonotype was seen ten or more times. The chain has TRBV29-1 and TRBJ2-5; 8 nucleotides match TRBD2. The trim removed 5 bases at V and 7 bases at J, leaving 9 bases unmatched. The CDR3 is made up of 13 amino acids. CDR1 and CDR2 (germline): SQVTM, ANQGSEA. The CDR3 loop reads CSVTPGLGATQYF. In nucleotides, the CDR3 is TGCAGCGTTACCCCGGGACTAGGGGCGACCCAGTACTTC.

This clonotype was found many times. This chain links TRBV10-3 with TRBJ2-7, with D possibly TRBD2 on 5 matching bases. The CDR3 extends over 14 amino acids. Germline V gene sequence: CDR1 ENHRY, CDR2 SYGVKD. V was shortened by 3 bases and J by 3 bases, with 12 bases between the two germline ends. The chain's CDR3 is CAISEEGTYYEQYF. The CDR3 coding sequence is TGTGCCATCAGTGAAGAGGGCACCTACTACGAGCAGTACTTC.

This clonotype has ten or more counts. This chain connects TRBV7-9 to TRBJ2-2; 10 nucleotides match TRBD1. The CDR3 sequence is 16 residues long. The V segment lost 5 bases and the J segment 3 bases; nucleotides outside the gene matches: 6. Germline V CDR1 and CDR2: SEHNR, FQNEAQ (reference sequence). DNA of the CDR3: TGTGCCAGCAGCCCAGGGACAGGGGCGGACACCGGGGAGCTGTTTTTT. This sequence encodes CASSPGTGADTGELFF.

This clonotype was recorded many times. The CDR3 is CASSLNRGDEQYF. Here the CDR3 DNA reads TGTGCCAGCAGCTTAAATCGGGGGGACGAGCAGTACTTC. The rearrangement uses TRBV7-3 and TRBJ2-7; 7 bases line up with TRBD2. V shed 1 base and J 5 bases; nucleotides not matched to a gene: 2. CDR1 SGHTA and CDR2 FQGTGA come from the germline V gene. CDR3 length equals 13 residues.